One and the same sample provided the 31 T cell receptor beta chains below, sequenced in a study of control samples from healthy donors and cancer patients. TCRdb keeps only in-frame clones here, not all; method: immunoSEQ multiplex PCR. This sample has roughly 180,000 clones, with just under 95% found just once. Input material: blood. These receptors were taken from a woman aged 55-70 years in good health.

V gene TRBV15 combines with J gene TRBJ1-3; tentatively, D is TRBD1 (5 bases). Germline CDR1 and CDR2: LNHNV and YYDKDF (reference sequence). The length of the CDR3 is 14 residues. Deletions cut 3 bases from V and 2 bases from J, with 8 bases between. As DNA, the CDR3 is TGTGCCACCAGCAGTAGGACAACTGGAAACACCATATATTTT. This gives the protein CATSSRTTGNTIYF.

The rearrangement links TRBV3-1 (or the pseudogene TRBV3-2) to TRBJ2-5; 10 nucleotides agree with TRBD1. Germline-derived CDR1 and CDR2 are LGHDT and YNNKEL (reference sequence). Trimming removed 5 bases from V and 5 bases from J; junction bases left unmatched: 11. The length of the CDR3 is 16 residues. The CDR3 is CASSYRDRGFRETQYF. CDR3 DNA sequence: TGTGCCAGCAGCTACCGGGACAGGGGTTTTAGGGAGACCCAGTACTTC.

This chain uses TRBV2 with TRBJ1-2, with D possibly being TRBD1 (6 bases). The CDR3 length is 16 residues. Germline values: CDR1 SNHLY, CDR2 FYNNEI. The V end lost 3 bases, the J end lost 6 bases, and 20 bases lay between the germline ends. CDR3 DNA: TGTGCCAGCAGTGACGCGACAGGTACCTTTGGGGATGGCTACACCTTC. Encoded protein: CASSDATGTFGDGYTF. Full variable domain (rest looked up from reference TRBV2 and TRBJ1-2): EPEVTQTPSHQVTQMGQEVILRCVPISNHLYFYWYRQILGQKVEFLVSFYNNEISEKSEIFDDQFSVERPDGSNFTLKIRSTKLEDSAMYFCASSDATGTFGDGYTFGSGTRLTVV.

The chain carries TRBV7-2 and TRBJ1-6; the D gene is possibly TRBD1 (6 bases). The CDR3 runs to 16 residues. Germline values: CDR1 SGHTA, CDR2 FQGNSA. Trimming cost V 0 bases and J 8 bases, with 14 bases left between them. CDR3 coding DNA: TGTGCCAGCAGCTTAGCACCCGGGGGCAGCTATTCACCCCTCCACTTT. Its protein product is CASSLAPGGSYSPLHF.

The V and J genes are TRBV6-6 and TRBJ2-5, with D possibly being TRBD2 (7 bases). Trimming removed 6 bases from V and 1 base from J, with 12 bases in between. The CDR3 covers 14 residues. CDR1 is MNHNY, CDR2 SVGAGI, per germline (reference sequence). This chain's CDR3 is CASSLGGAQETQYF. The CDR3 bases are TGTGCCAGCAGCCTAGGGGGGGCCCAAGAGACCCAGTACTTC.

The rearrangement uses TRBV7-8 and TRBJ1-1; D perhaps matches TRBD1 (5 bases). The CDR3 sequence is 15 residues long. CDR1 is SGHVS, CDR2 FQNEAQ, per germline. Deletions cut 3 bases from V and 4 bases from J, with 15 bases between. CDR3 DNA sequence: TGTGCCAGCAGCTTGGTCGGGGGTCCGGGCACTGAAGCTTTCTTT. Its translation is CASSLVGGPGTEAFF.

The chain carries TRBV25-1 and TRBJ2-7, with D unresolved. Trimming removed 2 bases from V and 2 bases from J, with 13 bases in between. From germline, CDR1 is MGHDK and CDR2 SYGVNS. CDR3 length: 15 residues. CDR3 sequence: CASSEPSSKTYEQYF. CDR3 coding DNA: TGTGCCAGCAGTGAACCGTCGAGTAAAACCTACGAGCAGTACTTC.

The V gene is TRBV7-2, the J gene TRBJ2-1; TRBD2 matches 9 bases. The CDR3 runs to 15 residues. With 5 bases clipped from V and 4 bases from J, the junction kept 6 bases outside the gene matches. Germline CDR1 is SGHTA and CDR2 is FQGNSA. The CDR3 nucleotides are TGTGCCAGCAGCCCAGTAGCGGGGGAATACAATGAGCAGTTCTTC. This codes for CASSPVAGEYNEQFF.

V usage is TRBV2 and J usage is TRBJ2-3; 8 bases fit TRBD1. There are 15 residues in the CDR3. Unmatched junction bases numbered 5, after V lost 4 bases and J lost 2 bases. Germline lookup yields CDR1 SNHLY and CDR2 FYNNEI. The CDR3 region is CASSGTGKATDTQYF. The CDR3 coding sequence is TGTGCCAGCAGTGGGACAGGGAAGGCCACAGATACGCAGTATTTT.

A single count supports this clone. The chain couples TRBV27 to TRBJ1-2; 8 bases match TRBD1. Germline values: CDR1 MNHEY, CDR2 SMNVEV (reference sequence). The CDR3 loop spans 14 amino acids. After removal of 5 bases from V and 5 bases from J, the junction contained 7 bases not matched to a gene. The CDR3 loop reads CASSLRTGKYGYTF. DNA of the CDR3: TGTGCCAGCAGTCTAAGGACAGGGAAATATGGCTACACCTTC.

The chain uses TRBV9 and TRBJ1-6; D perhaps matches TRBD1 (5 bases). The CDR3 runs to 14 residues. V lost 4 bases and J lost 9, with 14 bases in between. Germline CDR1 and CDR2: SGDLS and YYNGEE. CDR3 residues: CASSRGHTSSPLHF. CDR3 DNA sequence: TGTGCCAGCAGCCGTGGACATACTTCTTCACCCCTCCACTTT.

V and J are TRBV7-2 and TRBJ1-5; 7 positions match TRBD1. CDR3 length equals 14 residues. With 5 bases clipped from V and 6 bases from J, the junction kept 7 bases outside the gene matches. The germline CDR1 and CDR2 sequences are SGHTA and FQGNSA. This CDR3 is CASSPDRAGQPQHF. The DNA for the CDR3 is TGTGCCAGCAGCCCCGACAGGGCGGGTCAGCCCCAGCATTTT.

This chain joins TRBV10-3 and TRBJ1-6; D remains ambiguous. V shed 2 bases and J shed 0 bases, with 17 bases lying between them. This CDR3 has 19 residues. CDR1 and CDR2 (germline): ENHRY, SYGVKD. The CDR3 loop is CAISEENIGGSSYNSPLHF. Here the CDR3 DNA reads TGTGCCATCAGTGAGGAGAACATCGGAGGGAGCTCCTATAATTCACCCCTCCACTTT.

The chain is built from TRBV5-1 and TRBJ1-1; D perhaps matches TRBD1 (5 bases). This CDR3 contains 14 residues. The V gene's germline CDR1 is SGHRS and CDR2 YFSETQ. V gave up 1 base and J gave up 5 bases, with 12 bases separating them. The CDR3 region has the DNA TGCGCCAGCAGCTTGAACCCAGGGAAGACTGAAGCTTTCTTT. Encoded protein: CASSLNPGKTEAFF.

This chain joins TRBV2 and TRBJ2-7; possibly TRBD2 for D (6 bases). The CDR3 consists of 17 residues. Germline lookup yields CDR1 SNHLY and CDR2 FYNNEI. Trimming took 3 bases from V and 4 from J, leaving 22 bases between them. The CDR3 reads CASSDQILASSRYEQYF. DNA for the CDR3: TGTGCCAGCAGTGACCAGATTCTAGCGTCCTCGCGGTACGAGCAGTACTTC.

This clone appeared once. The V gene is TRBV10-3, the J gene TRBJ2-3, with 10 bases fitting TRBD1. Trimming cost V 6 bases and J 2 bases; bases outside gene matches: 2. Looked up from germline, CDR1 is ENHRY and CDR2 is SYGVKD. The CDR3 covers 14 residues. The CDR3 region is CAISRQGATDTQYF. The CDR3 DNA is TGTGCCATCAGCCGACAGGGGGCCACAGATACGCAGTATTTT.

The chain carries TRBV7-2 and TRBJ1-3; D may be TRBD1 (5 bases). V gave up 8 bases and J gave up 0 bases, with 8 bases separating them. The CDR3 length is 13 residues. Germline values: CDR1 SGHTA, CDR2 FQGNSA. The CDR3 nucleotides are TGTGCCAGCGCGACAGTCTCTGGAAACACCATATATTTT. This sequence encodes CASATVSGNTIYF.

The chain has TRBV18 and TRBJ2-3; D is uncertain. The germline V gene has CDR1 KGHSH and CDR2 LQKENI. V was shortened by 3 bases and J by 1 base, with 2 bases between the two germline ends. The CDR3 runs to 12 residues. This chain's CDR3 is CASSPGTDTQYF. DNA of the CDR3: TGTGCCAGCTCACCTGGCACAGATACGCAGTATTTT.

This chain joins TRBV4-2 and TRBJ2-7, with 10 bases matching TRBD2. The CDR3 has 15 amino acids. With 1 base clipped from V and 2 bases from J, the junction kept 2 bases outside the gene matches. Per the germline V gene, CDR1 is LGHNA and CDR2 is YNFKEQ. The CDR3 sequence is CASSQVLAGAYEQYF. The DNA of the CDR3 is TGTGCCAGCAGCCAAGTCCTAGCGGGGGCCTACGAGCAGTACTTC.

The genes are TRBV28 and TRBJ1-6; D is possibly TRBD1 (5 bases). V was clipped by 3 bases and J by 2 bases, with 11 bases between them. The CDR3 is made up of 16 amino acids. From germline, CDR1 is MDHEN and CDR2 SYDVKM. The CDR3 loop is CASSLVGVTYNSPLHF. Here the CDR3 DNA reads TGTGCCAGCAGTTTGGTGGGGGTGACCTATAATTCACCCCTCCACTTT.

V gene TRBV11-2 combines with J gene TRBJ2-3; D uncertain. CDR1 and CDR2 (germline): SGHAT, FQNNGV. V lost 1 base and J 6 bases, leaving 11 bases between the germline ends. The CDR3 consists of 14 residues. For the CDR3, the DNA is TGTGCCAGCAGCTTAGCCGGAGCTGGGGATACGCAGTATTTT. Translation gives CASSLAGAGDTQYF.

V usage is TRBV7-3 and J usage is TRBJ2-1, with a weak D call TRBD1 (5 bases). The CDR3 consists of 13 residues. Trimming cost V 5 bases and J 4 bases, with 9 bases left between them. Germline V gene sequence: CDR1 SGHTA, CDR2 FQGTGA. CDR3 sequence (DNA): TGTGCCAGCAGCCCAAGGGGATACAATGAGCAGTTCTTC. The encoded protein is CASSPRGYNEQFF.

The chain recombines TRBV9 with TRBJ2-7; D may be TRBD1 (5 bases). V was clipped by 6 bases and J by 6 bases, with 16 bases between them. The germline V gene has CDR1 SGDLS and CDR2 YYNGEE. This CDR3 has 13 amino acids. The CDR3, as DNA: TGTGCCAGCACTTCAACAGGTTTTGGCGAGCAGTACTTC. Encoded protein: CASTSTGFGEQYF. Drawing the rest from reference TRBV9 and TRBJ2-7, the complete variable domain is DSGVTQTPKHLITATGQRVTLRCSPRSGDLSVYWYQQSLDQGLQFLIQYYNGEERAKGNILERFSAQQFPDLHSELNLSSLELGDSALYFCASTSTGFGEQYFGPGTRLTVT.

The chain joins TRBV14 to TRBJ2-3, with 16 positions matching TRBD2. V lost 3 bases and J lost 0; bases outside the gene matches: 9. The CDR3 length is 20 residues. Germline V gene data show CDR1 as SGHDN and CDR2 as FVKESK. The CDR3, as DNA: TGTGCCAGCAGCCACCTACCGGGACTAGCGGGGGGGACTAGCACAGATACGCAGTATTTT. This sequence encodes CASSHLPGLAGGTSTDTQYF.

This sequence joins TRBV21-1 and TRBJ1-2. TRBV21-1 is shown as a pseudogene. This CDR3 has 16 residues. For the CDR3, the DNA is TGTGCCAGCAGCAAAGATACTGAGGGTCGGAGCTATGGCTACACCTTC. Its translation: CASSKDTEGRSYGYTF.

The V call is TRBV12-5, the J call TRBJ1-1, with 7 bases lining up with TRBD1. CDR1 is LGHNT and CDR2 is FRNRAP in the germline V gene. The CDR3 contains 13 residues. The junction had 11 bases not matched to a gene; V was cut back by 5 bases and J by 11 bases. The CDR3, as DNA: TGTGCTAGTGGTCCCTGGATGACAGGGATGGCTTTCTTT. This translates into CASGPWMTGMAFF.

This chain uses TRBV6-1 with TRBJ2-3, with D perhaps TRBD2 (7 bases). The CDR3 consists of 16 residues. Germline V lookup: CDR1 MNHNS, CDR2 SASEGT. V lost 1 base to trimming and J lost 4 bases, with 15 bases between them. CDR3 nucleotides: TGTGCCAGCAGTGAAGAGGGGGGGCAGGGCGCAGATACGCAGTATTTT. The encoded protein is CASSEEGGQGADTQYF.

This clone has more than one count but fewer than ten. This rearrangement joins TRBV28 to TRBJ1-3; 7 bases agree with TRBD1. V gave up 5 bases and J gave up 2 bases; unmatched junction bases: 6. CDR1 MDHEN and CDR2 SYDVKM come from the germline V gene. The CDR3 loop spans 15 amino acids. This CDR3 reads CASSLLQGTGNTIYF. CDR3 DNA sequence: TGTGCCAGCAGTCTCCTACAGGGGACTGGAAACACCATATATTTT.

This clone was seen once. The chain employs TRBV30 and TRBJ1-2, with 7 bases fitting TRBD1. Germline V gives CDR1 GTSNPN, CDR2 SVGIG (reference sequence). The ends lost 2 bases at V and 6 bases at J; junction bases unmatched: 6. The CDR3 sequence is 13 residues long. In nucleotides, the CDR3 is TGTGCCTGGAGTCTAAGGGACAGCCATGGCTACACCTTC. As protein: CAWSLRDSHGYTF.

This chain uses TRBV2 with TRBJ1-2; D is undetermined. The CDR3 consists of 14 residues. V lost 7 bases and J lost 8, with 20 bases in between. Per germline, CDR1 SNHLY and CDR2 FYNNEI. The CDR3 coding sequence is TGTGCCAGCACCCCGAACTCGGGGTGGTGGGGCTACACCTTC. This translates into CASTPNSGWWGYTF.

V usage is TRBV7-9 and J usage is TRBJ1-2, with D hard to call. Germline CDR1 and CDR2: SEHNR and FQNEAQ (reference sequence). The CDR3 is 11 residues long. V was shortened by 4 bases and J by 3 bases, with 3 bases between the two germline ends. In DNA form, the CDR3 reads TGTGCCAGCAGCTCCTACTATGGCTACACCTTC. Amino acid sequence: CASSSYYGYTF.